Listed below are T cell receptor beta chains from one sample, sequenced in a study of blood T cell repertoires in COVID-19. Data came from immunoSEQ multiplex PCR; TCRdb stores just in-frame clones and leaves some out. This table has roughly 300,000 clones, 80% to 95% appearing once. The specimen was peripheral blood. All receptors come from a woman aged 30 to 39 with COVID-19, enrolled during active disease. CDR3s include the opening cysteine and the closing phenylalanine or tryptophan. Fields, in order: V gene, D gene, J gene, clone size, CDR3 protein, CDR3 DNA. D genes are given only for firm matches. Some rows have no size entry. The others give once, few or many, or a class for an expanded clone.

>TRBV13|.|TRBJ2-2|few
CASSGGTLQWTGELFF
TGTGCCAGCAGCGGCGGGACTCTCCAGTGGACCGGGGAGCTGTTTTTT
>TRBV27|TRBD2|TRBJ2-1|few
CASRHRTGGGNEQFF
TGTGCCAGCAGGCACCGTACGGGAGGGGGAAATGAGCAGTTCTTC
>TRBV2|.|TRBJ2-7|few
CASREDSYEQYF
TGTGCCAGCAGGGAAGACAGCTACGAGCAGTACTTC
>TRBV5-1|.|TRBJ1-1|.
CASSLDTPGTEAFF
TGCGCCAGCAGCTTGGATACGCCGGGCACTGAAGCTTTCTTT
>TRBV6-5|TRBD1|TRBJ2-1|.
CASSRTGTGESEQFF
TGTGCCAGCAGTCGGACCGGGACAGGGGAGAGTGAGCAGTTCTTC
>TRBV7-9|.|TRBJ1-1|.
CASSFQDGWTEAFF
TGTGCCAGCAGCTTTCAGGATGGTTGGACTGAAGCTTTCTTT
>TRBV7-8|.|TRBJ2-7|.
CASSRDTYEQYF
TGTGCCAGCAGCCGGGACACCTACGAGCAGTACTTC
>TRBV30|.|TRBJ1-5|.
CAWSADRLDQPQHF
TGTGCCTGGAGTGCTGACAGGCTAGATCAGCCCCAGCATTTT
>TRBV5-6|TRBD2|TRBJ2-5|.
CASSLSGSLEETQYF
TGTGCCAGCAGCCTTAGCGGGAGCTTGGAAGAGACCCAGTACTTC
>TRBV24-1|.|TRBJ2-7|.
CATSDAGYNDEQYF
TGTGCCACCAGTGATGCAGGCTACAACGACGAGCAGTACTTC
>TRBV5-1|.|TRBJ1-3|.
CASSLTVSGNTIYF
TGCGCCAGCAGCTTGACAGTCTCTGGAAACACCATATATTTT
>TRBV19|.|TRBJ1-2|.
CASSIGGSLNYGYTF
TGTGCCAGTAGTATAGGCGGCAGCTTAAACTATGGCTACACCTTC
>TRBV19|.|TRBJ1-5|.
CASSQGVGQPQHF
TGTGCCAGTAGTCAAGGGGTTGGGCAGCCCCAGCATTTT
>TRBV10-2|TRBD1|TRBJ1-1|.
CASSETGGSTEAFF
TGCGCCAGCAGTGAGACAGGGGGAAGCACTGAAGCTTTCTTT
>TRBV2|.|TRBJ1-4|.
CASSYRATNEKLFF
TGTGCCAGCAGTTACAGGGCGACTAATGAAAAACTGTTTTTT
>TRBV10-2|.|TRBJ2-5|.
CASGVAGQETQYF
TGCGCCAGCGGGGTGGCGGGCCAAGAGACCCAGTACTTC
>TRBV19|.|TRBJ1-1|.
CASSIDGETEAFF
TGTGCCAGTAGTATAGATGGGGAGACTGAAGCTTTCTTT
>TRBV2|TRBD1|TRBJ1-6|once
CASRTGPYGNSPLHF
TGTGCCAGCAGGACAGGGCCATATGGTAATTCACCCCTCCACTTT
>TRBV7-2|TRBD2|TRBJ2-5|.
CASSLEPSGQETQYF
TGTGCCAGCAGCTTAGAGCCTAGCGGCCAAGAGACCCAGTACTTC
>TRBV27|.|TRBJ2-7|.
CARGYRDPYHEQYF
TGTGCCAGGGGGTACAGGGATCCCTACCACGAGCAGTACTTC
>TRBV4-1|.|TRBJ1-3|.
CASSPRASGNTIYF
TGCGCCAGCAGCCCGAGGGCCTCTGGAAACACCATATATTTT
>TRBV4-2|TRBD2|TRBJ2-1|.
CASSQDILAGGSEQFF
TGTGCCAGCAGCCAAGATATTCTAGCGGGAGGTTCTGAGCAGTTCTTC
>TRBV9|TRBD1|TRBJ2-2|.
CASSARQGNTGELFF
TGTGCCAGCAGCGCCCGACAGGGTAACACCGGGGAGCTGTTTTTT
>TRBV10-2|TRBD2|TRBJ2-3|.
CASRLAGGPGTDTQYF
TGCGCCAGCAGACTAGCGGGAGGGCCAGGGACAGATACGCAGTATTTT
>TRBV5-1|TRBD1|TRBJ1-1|.
CASSSRDRMNTEAFF
TGCGCCAGCAGCTCCCGGGACAGAATGAACACTGAAGCTTTCTTT
>TRBV19|.|TRBJ2-2|.
CAKRGLDTGELFF
TGTGCCAAACGAGGTTTGGACACCGGGGAGCTGTTTTTT
>TRBV5-1|TRBD1|TRBJ1-2|once
CASSWEQGANYGYTF
TGCGCCAGCAGCTGGGAACAGGGGGCGAACTATGGCTACACCTTC
>TRBV5-1|TRBD1|TRBJ1-1|few
CASSLGQGENTEAFF
TGCGCCAGCAGCTTGGGACAGGGGGAGAACACTGAAGCTTTCTTT
>TRBV3-1/TRBV3-2|TRBD1|TRBJ1-3|.
CASSQAGGRSGNTIYF
TGTGCCAGCAGCCAAGCAGGGGGCAGATCTGGAAACACCATATATTTT
>TRBV19|.|TRBJ2-3|once
CASSIYRGTDTQYF
TGTGCCAGTAGTATTTATAGGGGGACAGATACGCAGTATTTT
>TRBV12-5|.|TRBJ1-6|.
CASGSELNSPLHF
TGTGCTAGTGGGTCTGAGCTGAATTCACCCCTCCACTTT
>TRBV27|TRBD1|TRBJ2-7|.
CASSLGQAGYEQYF
TGTGCCAGCAGTTTAGGACAGGCTGGCTACGAGCAGTACTTC
>TRBV7-2|.|TRBJ1-1|.
CASSSTRGTEAFF
TGTGCCAGCAGCTCCACGCGGGGGACTGAAGCTTTCTTT
>TRBV5-6|TRBD2|TRBJ2-2|.
CASSWGPVAGVNTGELFF
TGTGCCAGCAGCTGGGGGCCGGTAGCGGGAGTGAACACCGGGGAGCTGTTTTTT
>TRBV28|.|TRBJ2-7|.
CASSFGSEQYF
TGTGCCAGCAGTTTCGGGAGCGAGCAGTACTTC
>TRBV28|.|TRBJ1-6|.
CASTTRWGGLNSPLHF
TGTGCCAGCACCACACGGTGGGGGGGTCTTAATTCACCCCTCCACTTT
>TRBV5-6|.|TRBJ1-2|.
CASSWFGGRFSNGYTF
TGTGCCAGCAGCTGGTTTGGGGGCCGTTTTAGTAATGGCTACACCTTC
>TRBV24-1|TRBD1|TRBJ2-3|.
CATSAAGGITDTQYF
TGTGCCACCAGTGCGGCAGGGGGAATCACAGATACGCAGTATTTT
>TRBV11-3|TRBD2|TRBJ2-1|.
CASSLRRGGNNEQFF
TGTGCCAGCAGCTTAAGGCGGGGAGGGAACAATGAGCAGTTCTTC
>TRBV5-1|TRBD2|TRBJ2-7|few
CASSLDGGSSYEQYF
TGCGCCAGCAGCTTGGACGGCGGGAGCTCCTACGAGCAGTACTTC
>TRBV12-3/TRBV12-4|.|TRBJ2-1|.
CASSLGTINEQFF
TGTGCCAGCAGTTTAGGGACTATCAATGAGCAGTTCTTC
>TRBV7-2|TRBD2|TRBJ2-1|.
CASSLSSGVNNEQFF
TGTGCCAGCAGCTTGTCTAGCGGGGTGAACAATGAGCAGTTCTTC
>TRBV25-1|TRBD1|TRBJ1-2|.
CASRGEVRGYTF
TGTGCAAGCAGGGGGGAGGTGCGGGGCTACACCTTC
>TRBV4-1|.|TRBJ1-1|once
CASSPGGGDKAFF
TGCGCCAGCAGCCCGGGTGGGGGGGATAAAGCTTTCTTT
>TRBV2|TRBD1|TRBJ2-1|.
CASKGQGYNEQFF
TGTGCCAGCAAAGGACAGGGCTACAATGAGCAGTTCTTC
>TRBV6-1|TRBD1|TRBJ1-3|.
CASSEVIETGTGNTIYF
TGTGCCAGCAGTGAAGTAATAGAGACAGGGACTGGAAACACCATATATTTT
>TRBV5-1|TRBD1|TRBJ1-6|.
CASSLGQGGSPLHF
TGCGCCAGCAGCTTGGGACAGGGCGGCTCACCCCTCCACTTT
>TRBV19|.|TRBJ1-2|.
CASTDSPNYGYTF
TGTGCCAGTACGGACAGCCCAAACTATGGCTACACCTTC
>TRBV11-2|.|TRBJ2-3|.
CASSLAARSTDTQYF
TGTGCCAGCAGCTTGGCCGCACGAAGCACAGATACGCAGTATTTT
>TRBV6-4|TRBD1|TRBJ1-1|.
CASSDPGQGYEAFF
TGTGCCAGCAGTGACCCGGGACAGGGCTATGAAGCTTTCTTT
>TRBV3-1/TRBV3-2|TRBD2|TRBJ2-7|.
CASSPPTSGTSYEQYF
TGTGCCAGCAGCCCGCCGACTAGCGGGACTTCCTACGAGCAGTACTTC
>TRBV11-2|.|TRBJ1-1|.
CASSNIALIEAFF
TGTGCCAGCAGCAATATAGCCCTGATCGAAGCTTTCTTT
>TRBV2|TRBD1|TRBJ2-1|.
CASSESDRVMFF
TGTGCCAGCAGTGAAAGTGACAGGGTCATGTTCTTC